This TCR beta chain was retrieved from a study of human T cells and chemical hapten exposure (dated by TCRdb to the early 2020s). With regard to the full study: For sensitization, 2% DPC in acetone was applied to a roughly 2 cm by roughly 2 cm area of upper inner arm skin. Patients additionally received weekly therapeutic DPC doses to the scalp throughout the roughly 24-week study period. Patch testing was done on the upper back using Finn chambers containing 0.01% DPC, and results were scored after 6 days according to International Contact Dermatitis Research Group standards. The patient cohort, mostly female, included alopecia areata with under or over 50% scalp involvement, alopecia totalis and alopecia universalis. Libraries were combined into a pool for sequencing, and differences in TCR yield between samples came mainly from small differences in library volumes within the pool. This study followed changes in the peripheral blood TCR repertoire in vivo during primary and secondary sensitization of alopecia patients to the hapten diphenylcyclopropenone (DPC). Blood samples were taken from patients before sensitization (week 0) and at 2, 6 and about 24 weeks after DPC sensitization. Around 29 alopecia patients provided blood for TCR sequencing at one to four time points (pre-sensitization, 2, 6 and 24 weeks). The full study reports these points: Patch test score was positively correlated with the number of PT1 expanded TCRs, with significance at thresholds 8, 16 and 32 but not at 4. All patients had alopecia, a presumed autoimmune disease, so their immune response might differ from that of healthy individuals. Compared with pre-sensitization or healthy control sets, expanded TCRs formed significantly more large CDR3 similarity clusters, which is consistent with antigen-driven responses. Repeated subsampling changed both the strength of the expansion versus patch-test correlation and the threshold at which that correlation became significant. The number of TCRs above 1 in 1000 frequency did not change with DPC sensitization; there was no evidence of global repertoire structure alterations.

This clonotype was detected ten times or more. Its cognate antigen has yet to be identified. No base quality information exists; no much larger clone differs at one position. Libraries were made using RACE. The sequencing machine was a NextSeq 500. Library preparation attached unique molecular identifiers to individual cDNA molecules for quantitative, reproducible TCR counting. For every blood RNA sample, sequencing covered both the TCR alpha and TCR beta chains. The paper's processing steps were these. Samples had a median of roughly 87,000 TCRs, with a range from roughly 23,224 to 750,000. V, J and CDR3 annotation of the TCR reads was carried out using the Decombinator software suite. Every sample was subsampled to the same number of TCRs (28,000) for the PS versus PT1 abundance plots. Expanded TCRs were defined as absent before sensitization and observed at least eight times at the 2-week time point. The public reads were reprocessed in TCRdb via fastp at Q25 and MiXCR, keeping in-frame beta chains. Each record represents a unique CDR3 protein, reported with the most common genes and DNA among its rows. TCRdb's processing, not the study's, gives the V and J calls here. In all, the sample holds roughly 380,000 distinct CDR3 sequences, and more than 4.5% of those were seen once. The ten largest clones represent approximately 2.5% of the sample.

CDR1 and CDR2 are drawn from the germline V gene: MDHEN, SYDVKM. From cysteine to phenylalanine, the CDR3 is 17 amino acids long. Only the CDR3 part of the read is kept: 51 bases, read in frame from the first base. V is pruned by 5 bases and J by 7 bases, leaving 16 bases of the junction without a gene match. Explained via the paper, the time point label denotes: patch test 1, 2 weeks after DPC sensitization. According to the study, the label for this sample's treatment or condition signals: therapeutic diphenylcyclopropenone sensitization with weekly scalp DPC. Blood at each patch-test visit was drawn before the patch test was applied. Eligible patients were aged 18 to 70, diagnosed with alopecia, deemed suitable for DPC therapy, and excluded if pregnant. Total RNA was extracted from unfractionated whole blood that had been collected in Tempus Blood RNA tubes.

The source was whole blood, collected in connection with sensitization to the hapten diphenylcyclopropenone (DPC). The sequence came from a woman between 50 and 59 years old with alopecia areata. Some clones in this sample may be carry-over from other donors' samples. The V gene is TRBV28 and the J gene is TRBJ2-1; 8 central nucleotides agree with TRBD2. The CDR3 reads CASSPLTLAGGRNEQFF. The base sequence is TGTGCCAGCAGTCCCCTGACTCTCGCGGGAGGAAGGAATGAGCAGTTCTTC.